What follows are 26 T cell receptor beta chains derived from one specimen sequenced in a study of CD8+ T cells in alopecia areata. Sequencing used cDNA as its template, made by extracting RNA and reverse transcribing it. Clones were read by immunoSEQ multiplex PCR, and TCRdb kept only the in-frame ones, dropping some. The table records about 200,000 clones, 50% to 70% of them present only once. Treatment noted: oral pan-JAK inhibitor, 5-10 mg twice daily. Specimen: CD4+ T cells sorted from blood, collected at roughly week 49, from a patient treated with tofacitinib. Receptor source: a human donor with alopecia areata.

CDR3 coding DNA: TGTGCCAGCAGCTTAGAATGGGGCCACAATGAGCAGTTCTTC. Residues: CASSLEWGHNEQFF. The chain recombines TRBV7-2 with TRBJ2-1; the D gene is possibly TRBD1 (5 bases). The CDR3 runs to 14 residues. CDR1 SGHTA and CDR2 FQGNSA come from the germline V gene. Trimming took off 1 base at V and 5 bases at J, with 9 bases between the two ends.

V is TRBV29-1 and J is TRBJ1-2; D unclear. Germline CDR1 reads SQVTM; CDR2 reads ANQGSEA. Trimming removed 6 bases from V and 7 bases from J, with 15 bases in between. This CDR3 is 12 amino acids long. CDR3 nucleotides: TGCAGCGTGCGGACGGTTGATTTTGGCTACACCTTC. This encodes CSVRTVDFGYTF.

The chain employs TRBV29-1 and TRBJ2-5, with TRBD2 identical over 9 bases. The CDR3 totals 13 residues. The V and J ends lost 5 bases and 6 bases, in that order; junction bases with no gene match: 7. The germline CDR1 and CDR2 sequences are SQVTM and ANQGSEA. In nucleotides, the CDR3 is TGCAGCGTTCAGGGCGGGGGGGCGCAGACCCAGTACTTC. Protein: CSVQGGGAQTQYF.

V usage is TRBV2 and J usage is TRBJ1-1, with 8 bases lining up with TRBD1. V trimming: 8 bases; J trimming: 2 bases; junction bases outside the gene matches: 7. CDR3 size: 14 residues. The germline CDR1 and CDR2 sequences are SNHLY and FYNNEI. CDR3 residues: CASGLQGANTEAFF. CDR3 sequence (DNA): TGTGCCAGCGGACTCCAGGGGGCAAACACTGAAGCTTTCTTT.

The chain joins TRBV5-4 to TRBJ1-2; TRBD1 matches 8 bases. The CDR3 contains 13 residues. The V and J ends lost 5 bases and 7 bases, in that order; junction bases with no gene match: 7. From germline, CDR1 is SGHNT and CDR2 YYREEE (reference sequence). This chain's CDR3 is CASRAGGEVGYTF. The CDR3 region has the DNA TGTGCCAGCAGAGCAGGGGGCGAGGTTGGCTACACCTTC.

This clone showed up just a few times. The chain recombines TRBV5-1 with TRBJ2-6; D call uncertain. This CDR3 comprises 13 residues. The germline V and J ends were trimmed by 6 bases and 2 bases, with 6 bases remaining between them. Germline lookup yields CDR1 SGHRS and CDR2 YFSETQ. Written as DNA, the CDR3 is TGCGCCAGCACCCCTACTGGGGCCAACGTCCTGACTTTC. Its protein is CASTPTGANVLTF.

V is TRBV10-3 and J is TRBJ2-5; 8 positions agree with TRBD2. V shed 11 bases, J shed 6 bases, and the junction held 5 bases outside the gene matches. Germline V CDR1 and CDR2: ENHRY, SYGVKD. CDR3 length: 11 residues. The CDR3 here is CAGGGRKTQYF. The CDR3 bases are TGTGCCGGCGGGGGGCGGAAGACCCAGTACTTC.

This clone was seen a single time. The V call is TRBV30, the J call TRBJ1-2; D unclear. Germline CDR1 GTSNPN, CDR2 SVGIG (reference sequence). Trimming took off 2 bases at V and 2 bases at J, with 6 bases between the two ends. The CDR3 contains 12 residues. The CDR3 loop is CAWSKANYGYTF. In DNA form, the CDR3 reads TGTGCCTGGAGTAAGGCAAACTATGGCTACACCTTC.

The J gene is TRBJ2-1, the V gene TRBV4-1, with D tentatively TRBD2 (6 bases). V shed 4 bases and J shed 7 bases, with 23 bases lying between them. CDR1 and CDR2 (germline): MGHRA, YSYEKL. This CDR3 region has 17 residues. CDR3 sequence: CASSPPLMIAAFNEQFF. The CDR3 bases are TGCGCCAGCAGCCCCCCGTTAATGATAGCGGCCTTTAATGAGCAGTTCTTC.

This chain connects TRBV5-6 to TRBJ2-7, with 8 bases fitting TRBD1. Germline CDR1 SGHDT, CDR2 YYEEEE. This CDR3 is built from 13 residues. V gave up 4 bases and J gave up 2 bases; unmatched junction bases: 2. CDR3 protein: CASSMGQAYEQYF. CDR3 nucleotide sequence: TGTGCCAGCAGCATGGGACAGGCCTACGAGCAGTACTTC.

J is TRBJ1-1 and V is TRBV27; D is perhaps TRBD1 (5 bases). Trimming stripped 3 bases from V and 1 base from J, with 6 bases between. The V gene's germline CDR1 is MNHEY and CDR2 SMNVEV (reference sequence). The CDR3 sequence is 13 residues long. CDR3 DNA sequence: TGTGCCAGCAGTTTGACAGAGAACACTGAAGCTTTCTTT. It yields the protein CASSLTENTEAFF.

The chain combines TRBV15 with TRBJ2-7; TRBD2 matches 11 bases. With V trimmed by 1 base and J by 2 bases, 4 bases remained unmatched. The CDR3 contains 16 residues. Germline CDR1 is LNHNV and CDR2 is YYDKDF (reference sequence). CDR3 protein: CATSRVSSGGTYEQYF. CDR3 in DNA: TGTGCCACCAGCAGAGTATCTAGCGGGGGGACCTACGAGCAGTACTTC.

This clone occurred a few times. The V call is TRBV29-1, the J call TRBJ2-2, with 7 bases matching TRBD1. Germline-derived CDR1 and CDR2 are SQVTM and ANQGSEA. The CDR3 is 14 residues long. After removal of 6 bases from V and 2 bases from J, the junction contained 6 bases not matched to a gene. The CDR3 DNA follows: TGCAGCGTCAAGACAGGGCGCAACACCGGGGAGCTGTTTTTT. It specifies CSVKTGRNTGELFF.

The chain combines TRBV19 with TRBJ1-5, with D unclear. Germline V gene data show CDR1 as LNHDA and CDR2 as SQIVND (reference sequence). This CDR3 is 17 amino acids long. The V and J ends lost 6 bases and 0 bases respectively, with 18 bases between them. The CDR3 coding sequence is TGTGCCAGTAGGGTTTCGGGAGGTCCTCTTAGCAATCAGCCCCAGCATTTT. Its protein is CASRVSGGPLSNQPQHF.

The CDR3 protein is CASSPTGAQGYTF. DNA for the CDR3: TGTGCCAGCAGTCCTACAGGGGCTCAAGGCTACACCTTC. This chain links TRBV7-3 with TRBJ1-2; TRBD1 agrees at 7 bases. The CDR3 has 13 residues. Germline V CDR1 and CDR2: SGHTA, FQGTGA. Unmatched junction bases numbered 9, after V lost 6 bases and J lost 8 bases.

This rearrangement joins TRBV10-3 to TRBJ2-1, with TRBD2 identical over 11 bases. V trimming: 4 bases; J trimming: 5 bases; junction bases outside the gene matches: 7. Germline V lookup: CDR1 ENHRY, CDR2 SYGVKD. The CDR3 runs to 16 residues. The CDR3 DNA reads as TGTGCCATCAGTGGACTAGCGGGGTCAGGGAACAATGAGCAGTTCTTC. Its protein is CAISGLAGSGNNEQFF.

This clone showed up just a few times. This chain connects TRBV27 to TRBJ2-1; possibly TRBD1 for D (8 bases). Trimming removed 2 bases at V and 9 bases at J, with 14 bases between. There are 14 residues in the CDR3. Germline-derived CDR1 and CDR2 are MNHEY and SMNVEV (reference sequence). The CDR3 loop is CASSLLDREGEQFF. In nucleotides, the CDR3 is TGTGCCAGCAGTTTACTGGACAGGGAGGGTGAGCAGTTCTTC.

V usage is TRBV15 and J usage is TRBJ2-7; 12 bases are shared with TRBD2. CDR1 and CDR2 (germline): LNHNV, YYDKDF (reference sequence). CDR3 size: 20 residues. Trimming cost V 1 base and J 1 base; bases outside gene matches: 14. CDR3 in DNA: TGTGCCACCAGCAGAGCCCCTATCGGACTAGCGGGGTTGGAATCCTACGAGCAGTACTTC. As protein: CATSRAPIGLAGLESYEQYF.

This clone was recorded a few times. The chain links TRBV7-2 to TRBJ2-7, with 7 bases lining up with TRBD1. Germline V gene lookup returns CDR1 SGHTA and CDR2 FQGNSA. The CDR3 is 15 amino acids. J gave up 7 bases and V 6 bases, and 15 bases lay outside the gene matches. In DNA, the CDR3 is TGTGCCAGCAGTCGACATGAAGGGACAGTCTTTGAGCAGTACTTC. Its protein is CASSRHEGTVFEQYF. Supplemented by reference TRBV7-2 and TRBJ2-7, the full variable domain reads GAGVSQSPSNKVTEKGKDVELRCDPISGHTALYWYRQSLGQGLEFLIYFQGNSAPDKSGLPSDRFSAERTGGSVSTLTIQRTQQEDSAVYLCASSRHEGTVFEQYFGPGTRLTVT.

The J gene is TRBJ2-7, the V gene TRBV29-1, with D possibly matching TRBD1 (5 bases). From germline, CDR1 is SQVTM and CDR2 ANQGSEA. The CDR3 spans 14 residues. Trimming left V 6 bases short and J 3 bases short, with 18 bases between. The CDR3 reads CSVDVQGGGYEQYF. The CDR3 DNA reads TGCAGCGTAGACGTCCAGGGTGGCGGCTACGAGCAGTACTTC.

The V call is TRBV4-1, the J call TRBJ1-6, with D possibly being TRBD1 (5 bases). CDR1 and CDR2 from the germline V gene are MGHRA and YSYEKL. The V end was cut by 0 bases, the J end by 7 bases, with 19 bases between. The CDR3 is 18 amino acids. CDR3 loop: CASSQEDIAGHANSPLHF. The CDR3 DNA reads as TGCGCCAGCAGCCAAGAGGACATTGCCGGACATGCAAATTCACCCCTCCACTTT.

This sequence joins TRBV30 and TRBJ1-2; 7 bases align to TRBD1. This CDR3 comprises 14 residues. Trimming removed 0 bases from V and 3 bases from J; junction bases left unmatched: 4. CDR1 and CDR2 (germline): GTSNPN, SVGIG (reference sequence). The CDR3 loop reads CAWSVRQGDYGYTF. DNA of the CDR3: TGTGCCTGGAGTGTACGGCAGGGGGACTATGGCTACACCTTC.

The gene calls are TRBV29-1 and TRBJ2-3; 7 positions match TRBD1. CDR1 SQVTM and CDR2 ANQGSEA come from the germline V gene. There are 12 residues in the CDR3. After removal of 7 bases from V and 3 bases from J, the junction contained 4 bases not matched to a gene. The CDR3 sequence is CSAETGTDTQYF. DNA for the CDR3: TGCAGCGCGGAGACAGGGACAGATACGCAGTATTTT.

The chain joins TRBV7-2 to TRBJ1-2, with D possibly matching TRBD1 (5 bases). Germline-derived CDR1 and CDR2 are SGHTA and FQGNSA. Between the trimmed V and J ends, which lost 3 bases and 4 bases, there was a span of 15 bases. The CDR3 consists of 15 residues. CDR3 in DNA: TGTGCCAGCAGCTTCGACAGCGCGAAGCTCTATGGCTACACCTTC. It yields the protein CASSFDSAKLYGYTF. The full variable domain, rest sourced from reference TRBV7-2 and TRBJ1-2, is GAGVSQSPSNKVTEKGKDVELRCDPISGHTALYWYRQSLGQGLEFLIYFQGNSAPDKSGLPSDRFSAERTGGSVSTLTIQRTQQEDSAVYLCASSFDSAKLYGYTFGSGTRLTVV.

V gene TRBV28 combines with J gene TRBJ2-7; D is perhaps TRBD2 (6 bases). Deletions cut 9 bases from V and 3 bases from J, with 18 bases between. The V gene's germline CDR1 is MDHEN and CDR2 SYDVKM. This CDR3 is 14 amino acids long. Here the CDR3 reads CASEKSGPNYEQYF. CDR3 sequence (DNA): TGTGCCAGTGAAAAAAGCGGGCCGAACTACGAGCAGTACTTC.

This clone was seen a handful of times. This chain connects TRBV5-1 to TRBJ2-1; maybe TRBD1 (6 bases). The germline gives CDR1 SGHRS, CDR2 YFSETQ. V shed 0 bases and J shed 7 bases, with 8 bases lying between them. The CDR3 is 13 amino acids. This CDR3 is CASSLGTDNEQFF. In DNA, the CDR3 is TGCGCCAGCAGCTTGGGGACAGATAATGAGCAGTTCTTC.